These T cell receptor beta chains were read from a single sample in a study of T cell responses to AZD1222 COVID-19 vaccine. This table comes from immunoSEQ multiplex PCR, and its TCRdb copy is limited to in-frame clones, with some not included. The sample consists of over 130,000 clones, approximately 86% of them appearing once. This specimen was peripheral blood, taken on day 0 of AZD1222 vaccination. These receptors all stem from an adult in good health. Each CDR3 is given with its conserved first and last residue. Fields, in order: clone size, V gene, D gene, J gene, CDR3 protein, CDR3 DNA. A D gene is named only where the DNA matches it firmly. Not all rows give a size; the values are once, few, many and, for expanded clones, a class.

clone size: .
V gene: TRBV28
D gene: TRBD1
J gene: TRBJ2-3
CDR3 protein: CASSQFDRGEDTQYF
CDR3 DNA: TGTGCCAGCAGTCAATTCGACAGGGGTGAAGATACGCAGTATTTT

clone size: .
V gene: TRBV29-1
D gene: .
J gene: TRBJ1-1
CDR3 protein: CSVELALAGENTEAFF
CDR3 DNA: TGCAGCGTTGAATTGGCCTTGGCAGGCGAGAACACTGAAGCTTTCTTT

clone size: .
V gene: TRBV18
D gene: TRBD1
J gene: TRBJ2-3
CDR3 protein: CASSPSGQGASDTQYF
CDR3 DNA: TGTGCCAGCTCACCGTCGGGACAGGGGGCTTCGGATACGCAGTATTTT

clone size: few
V gene: TRBV21-1
D gene: .
J gene: TRBJ1-5
CDR3 protein: CASSKVGLGLNQPQHF
CDR3 DNA: TGTGCCAGCAGCAAAGTTGGATTAGGATTGAATCAGCCCCAGCATTTT

clone size: .
V gene: TRBV7-9
D gene: .
J gene: TRBJ2-3
CDR3 protein: CASSPIKEDSRDTQYF
CDR3 DNA: TGTGCCAGCAGCCCGATAAAGGAGGACAGTCGAGATACGCAGTATTTT

clone size: many
V gene: TRBV19
D gene: TRBD2
J gene: TRBJ2-1
CDR3 protein: CASSTGLAAWDEQFF
CDR3 DNA: TGTGCCAGTAGTACCGGACTAGCGGCGTGGGATGAGCAGTTCTTC

clone size: .
V gene: TRBV4-3
D gene: .
J gene: TRBJ1-3
CDR3 protein: CASSQTRGSGAGNTIYF
CDR3 DNA: TGCGCCAGCAGCCAGACTAGGGGGTCTGGGGCTGGAAACACCATATATTTT

clone size: .
V gene: TRBV18
D gene: TRBD1
J gene: TRBJ1-6
CDR3 protein: CASSPAQGAHYNSPLHF
CDR3 DNA: TGTGCCAGCTCACCAGCCCAGGGGGCACACTATAATTCACCCCTCCACTTT

clone size: .
V gene: TRBV5-1
D gene: .
J gene: TRBJ2-2
CDR3 protein: CASSLDGSQNTGELFF
CDR3 DNA: TGCGCCAGCAGCTTGGATGGTAGCCAGAACACCGGGGAGCTGTTTTTT

clone size: .
V gene: TRBV19
D gene: .
J gene: TRBJ1-1
CDR3 protein: CASIESQNTEAFF
CDR3 DNA: TGTGCCAGTATTGAGAGTCAGAACACTGAAGCTTTCTTT

clone size: .
V gene: TRBV13
D gene: TRBD1
J gene: TRBJ1-2
CDR3 protein: CASSRPSGGANYGYTF
CDR3 DNA: TGTGCCAGCAGCCGGCCTTCAGGGGGCGCGAACTATGGCTACACCTTC

clone size: .
V gene: TRBV7-9
D gene: .
J gene: TRBJ2-1
CDR3 protein: CASSLSSYNEQFF
CDR3 DNA: TGTGCCAGCAGCTTAAGTTCCTACAATGAGCAGTTCTTC

clone size: .
V gene: TRBV29-1
D gene: .
J gene: TRBJ1-1
CDR3 protein: CSAWGLGGTEAFF
CDR3 DNA: TGCAGCGCATGGGGGTTAGGTGGAACTGAAGCTTTCTTT

clone size: .
V gene: TRBV6-5
D gene: TRBD1
J gene: TRBJ2-7
CDR3 protein: CASRHGQGGEQYF
CDR3 DNA: TGTGCCAGCAGACACGGACAGGGTGGCGAGCAGTACTTC

clone size: .
V gene: TRBV6-5
D gene: .
J gene: TRBJ2-7
CDR3 protein: CASSPYMTAYEQYF
CDR3 DNA: TGTGCCAGCAGTCCTTACATGACAGCCTACGAGCAGTACTTC

clone size: .
V gene: TRBV4-1
D gene: .
J gene: TRBJ1-5
CDR3 protein: CASSQVQDPNQPQHF
CDR3 DNA: TGCGCCAGCAGCCAAGTCCAGGACCCCAATCAGCCCCAGCATTTT

clone size: few
V gene: TRBV5-1
D gene: .
J gene: TRBJ2-7
CDR3 protein: CASSQTEYEQYF
CDR3 DNA: TGCGCCAGCAGCCAAACAGAGTACGAGCAGTACTTC

clone size: .
V gene: TRBV6-5
D gene: .
J gene: TRBJ2-7
CDR3 protein: CASSYAGTYEQYF
CDR3 DNA: TGTGCCAGCAGTTACGCGGGGACCTACGAGCAGTACTTC

clone size: .
V gene: TRBV30
D gene: TRBD1
J gene: TRBJ1-2
CDR3 protein: CAWSEGTGIGGYTF
CDR3 DNA: TGTGCCTGGAGTGAAGGGACAGGCATCGGGGGCTACACCTTC

clone size: .
V gene: TRBV7-2
D gene: .
J gene: TRBJ1-1
CDR3 protein: CASTGRGNTEAFF
CDR3 DNA: TGTGCCAGTACCGGAAGGGGGAACACTGAAGCTTTCTTT

clone size: .
V gene: TRBV3-1/TRBV3-2
D gene: .
J gene: TRBJ1-1
CDR3 protein: CASSPGEDTEAFF
CDR3 DNA: TGTGCCAGCAGCCCGGGGGAGGACACTGAAGCTTTCTTT

clone size: once
V gene: TRBV19
D gene: .
J gene: TRBJ2-6
CDR3 protein: CASAAGSGANVLTF
CDR3 DNA: TGTGCCAGTGCCGCTGGCTCTGGGGCCAACGTCCTGACTTTC

clone size: .
V gene: TRBV7-2
D gene: .
J gene: TRBJ1-6
CDR3 protein: CASSPSGGWGSSYNSPLHF
CDR3 DNA: TGTGCCAGCAGCCCCTCGGGGGGATGGGGGAGCTCCTATAATTCACCCCTCCACTTT

clone size: .
V gene: TRBV4-3
D gene: .
J gene: TRBJ2-7
CDR3 protein: CASSQEADFYEQYF
CDR3 DNA: TGCGCCAGCAGCCAAGAAGCAGATTTCTACGAGCAGTACTTC

clone size: .
V gene: TRBV29-1
D gene: .
J gene: TRBJ1-1
CDR3 protein: CSAEGHTEAFF
CDR3 DNA: TGCAGCGCAGAGGGTCACACTGAAGCTTTCTTT

clone size: .
V gene: TRBV11-3
D gene: TRBD1
J gene: TRBJ2-7
CDR3 protein: CASSQGENYEQYF
CDR3 DNA: TGTGCCAGCTCCCAGGGGGAGAACTACGAGCAGTACTTC

clone size: .
V gene: TRBV7-9
D gene: .
J gene: TRBJ1-1
CDR3 protein: CASSFGGLYPSSDTEAFF
CDR3 DNA: TGTGCCAGCAGCTTCGGGGGACTTTACCCTAGTAGTGACACTGAAGCTTTCTTT

clone size: .
V gene: TRBV14
D gene: .
J gene: TRBJ2-7
CDR3 protein: CASSPLFALPYEQYF
CDR3 DNA: TGTGCCAGCAGCCCCCTTTTCGCCTTACCATACGAGCAGTACTTC

clone size: .
V gene: TRBV2
D gene: .
J gene: TRBJ2-1
CDR3 protein: CASKRDRIYNEQFF
CDR3 DNA: TGTGCCAGCAAGAGAGACAGGATCTACAATGAGCAGTTCTTC

clone size: .
V gene: TRBV5-1
D gene: TRBD1
J gene: TRBJ1-2
CDR3 protein: CASSTGTGGSPYGYTF
CDR3 DNA: TGCGCCAGCAGCACCGGGACAGGGGGCTCCCCCTATGGCTACACCTTC

clone size: .
V gene: TRBV5-4
D gene: TRBD1
J gene: TRBJ2-1
CDR3 protein: CASKVARDSYEQFF
CDR3 DNA: TGTGCCAGCAAAGTGGCCCGGGACAGCTATGAGCAGTTCTTC

clone size: .
V gene: TRBV5-1
D gene: .
J gene: TRBJ2-2
CDR3 protein: CASSPNGLAATGELFF
CDR3 DNA: TGCGCCAGCAGCCCGAACGGGCTAGCTGCCACCGGGGAGCTGTTTTTT

clone size: .
V gene: TRBV10-3
D gene: TRBD1
J gene: TRBJ2-7
CDR3 protein: CAISLTGRSLYEQYF
CDR3 DNA: TGTGCCATCAGTTTGACAGGGCGCTCCCTCTACGAGCAGTACTTC

clone size: .
V gene: TRBV27
D gene: TRBD1
J gene: TRBJ2-2
CDR3 protein: CASRRQGNTGELFF
CDR3 DNA: TGTGCCAGCAGGAGACAGGGGAACACCGGGGAGCTGTTTTTT

clone size: .
V gene: TRBV9
D gene: TRBD1
J gene: TRBJ2-5
CDR3 protein: CASSVAGARTGGQETQYF
CDR3 DNA: TGTGCCAGCAGCGTAGCCGGAGCTCGGACAGGGGGACAAGAGACCCAGTACTTC

clone size: .
V gene: TRBV19
D gene: .
J gene: TRBJ1-2
CDR3 protein: CASSKSLGRGGYTF
CDR3 DNA: TGTGCCAGTAGTAAGAGTCTCGGTCGGGGTGGCTACACCTTC